This T cell receptor (beta chain) was captured by sequencing in a study of response to subunit inactivated influenza vaccine (dated by TCRdb to 2016 to 2019). As for the study more broadly: Deep quantitative T cell receptor repertoire profiling was used in the study to track responses to a trivalent subunit inactivated influenza vaccine.

This clonotype was seen a handful of times. Its antigen is not yet known. No base qualities exist here, and no much larger clone lies one base off it. The CDR3 has 14 amino acids, counting the end cysteine and phenylalanine. The only DNA kept is the CDR3, 42 bases in frame from the first base. Between the V and J ends, shortened by 2 bases and 9 bases respectively, the junction contains 15 bases. According to the germline V gene, CDR1 reads SGHRS and CDR2 reads YFSETQ. Library preparation was by RT-PCR. Sequencing instrument: Illumina HiSeq 2500. TCRdb itself trimmed the public reads at Q25 with fastp, ran MiXCR and retained productive beta chains. Merged by CDR3 protein, the rows form single entries marked with the most common genes and DNA. A total of 860,000 or so distinct CDR3 sequences appear in this sample, 21% of them only once. Roughly 10% of the sample is held by the ten biggest clonotypes. General findings and caveats noted by the study authors: According to the authors, only a limited number of new T cells may be recruited by each seasonal influenza vaccination.

Sequenced here: PBMCs from blood, sampled more than 4 days after vaccination. The sequence derives from a man aged 50 to 59 who received an inactivated influenza vaccine. Donor details come from another sample of the same person, matched by shared clones. The sequence joins TRBV5-1 to TRBJ2-4; a confident D gene designation cannot be given. The DNA sequence is given as TGCGCCAGCAGCTTCACAGAACTTCCAGGCATTCAGTACTTC. This sequence encodes CASSFTELPGIQYF.